What follows are 23 T cell receptor beta chains derived from one specimen sequenced in a study of early T cells in non-severe SARS-CoV-2 infection. Via MiXCR, TCRdb re-called the 5' RACE reads, giving one row per CDR3 protein. The table includes around 80,000 distinct CDR3 sequences, about an eighth detected once. Sequencing input: whole blood. The receptors originated from an adult who was a healthcare worker with PCR-confirmed SARS-CoV-2 infection or an uninfected control (not recorded which).

The chain links TRBV30 to TRBJ1-2; D gene unclear. V dropped 0 bases and J dropped 4 bases, with 27 bases sitting between them. CDR1 is GTSNPN, CDR2 SVGIG, per germline (reference sequence). The CDR3 is made up of 19 amino acids. CDR3 in DNA: TGTGCCTGGAGTGTACGTAATCGGAAAGGCGGAACTTTTGCCTATGGCTACACCTTC. Its translation: CAWSVRNRKGGTFAYGYTF.

The V and J genes are TRBV7-2 and TRBJ2-3, with a possible D match to TRBD2 (5 bases). The CDR3 extends over 13 amino acids. Germline V gene lookup returns CDR1 SGHTA and CDR2 FQGNSA. V shed 1 base and J shed 10 bases, with 12 bases lying between them. CDR3 sequence reads: CASSLVPPEAQYF. The CDR3 nucleotides read TGTGCCAGCAGCTTAGTGCCTCCGGAGGCGCAGTATTTT. Full variable domain (missing parts from reference TRBV7-2 and TRBJ2-3): GAGVSQSPSNKVTEKGKDVELRCDPISGHTALYWYRQSLGQGLEFLIYFQGNSAPDKSGLPSDRFSAERTGGSVSTLTIQRTQQEDSAVYLCASSLVPPEAQYFGPGTRLTVL.

There are a few counts of this clonotype. The rearrangement links TRBV30 to TRBJ1-1, with D possibly TRBD1 on 5 matching bases. The CDR3 extends over 13 amino acids. Trimming pared 1 base from V and 3 bases from J, leaving 9 bases between. The V gene's germline CDR1 is GTSNPN and CDR2 SVGIG (reference sequence). The CDR3 reads CAWSGGGHTEAFF. The CDR3 DNA reads TGTGCCTGGAGTGGGGGGGGTCACACTGAAGCTTTCTTT. Full variable domain (rest looked up from reference TRBV30 and TRBJ1-1): SQTIHQWPATLVQPVGSPLSLECTVEGTSNPNLYWYRQAAGRGLQLLFYSVGIGQISSEVPQNLSASRPQDRQFILSSKKLLLSDSGFYLCAWSGGGHTEAFFGQGTRLTVV.

This clonotype was counted ten times or more. This chain connects TRBV10-2 to TRBJ2-7; TRBD2 aligns across 7 bases. The CDR3 has 13 residues. Germline V lookup: CDR1 WSHSY, CDR2 SAAADI. The junction had 8 bases not matched to a gene; V was cut back by 6 bases and J by 6 bases. The CDR3 nucleotides read TGCGCCAGCAGCCTAGCGGCCGCAGGCGAGCAGTACTTC. Translating gives CASSLAAAGEQYF.

This clonotype was recorded a few times. The chain is built from TRBV30 and TRBJ2-5, with no clear D. V was pared by 3 bases and J by 1 base, with 3 bases between. CDR3 length: 11 amino acids. Germline values: CDR1 GTSNPN, CDR2 SVGIG (reference sequence). The CDR3 loop reads CAWSLQETQYF. CDR3 nucleotide sequence: TGTGCCTGGAGCCTCCAAGAGACCCAGTACTTC.

This clonotype occurred a few times. The J gene is TRBJ2-3, the V gene TRBV7-2, with 13 positions matching TRBD2. The CDR3 contains 20 residues. From germline, CDR1 is SGHTA and CDR2 FQGNSA. V shed 0 bases, J shed 3 bases, and the junction held 12 bases outside the gene matches. The CDR3 DNA sequence: TGTGCCAGCAGCTTAGCGGCGGGACTAGCGGGGCCGAGAGCAACAGATACGCAGTATTTT. Its translation: CASSLAAGLAGPRATDTQYF.

This chain uses TRBV5-1 with TRBJ2-3; no clear D gene. CDR1 and CDR2 (germline): SGHRS, YFSETQ. Trimming left V 6 bases short and J 6 bases short, with 11 bases between. The CDR3 consists of 12 residues. This CDR3 is CASKTETDTQYF. CDR3 DNA sequence: TGCGCCAGCAAGACCGAAACGGATACGCAGTATTTT.

The chain joins TRBV29-1 to TRBJ2-5; no clear D. V shed 5 bases and J shed 5 bases, with 6 bases lying between them. This CDR3 has 10 amino acids. Germline CDR1 reads SQVTM; CDR2 reads ANQGSEA. In nucleotides, the CDR3 is TGCAGCGTTCTGAGGGAGACCCAGTACTTC. Translating gives CSVLRETQYF.

CDR3 sequence: CASSPRHNEQFF. In DNA, the CDR3 is TGTGCCAGCAGTCCCCGCCATAATGAGCAGTTCTTC. This chain joins TRBV6-5 and TRBJ2-1; D gene unclear. Trimming pared 5 bases from V and 7 bases from J, leaving 9 bases between. This CDR3 has 12 amino acids. The germline V gene has CDR1 MNHEY and CDR2 SVGAGI.

V is TRBV6-2 or TRBV6-3 and J is TRBJ2-1; 12 bases line up with TRBD2. Per the germline V gene, CDR1 is MNHEY and CDR2 is SVGEGT. The CDR3 sequence is 15 residues long. The J segment lost 2 bases and the V segment lost 6 bases, leaving 2 bases of the junction unmatched. This chain's CDR3 is CASRGLAGPYNEQFF. The CDR3 DNA sequence: TGTGCCAGCAGGGGACTAGCGGGCCCCTACAATGAGCAGTTCTTC.

This clonotype showed up many times. This sequence joins TRBV14 and TRBJ2-7; 7 bases line up with TRBD2. The length of the CDR3 is 17 residues. The V gene end was trimmed by 4 bases and the J gene end by 0 bases; junction bases not matched to a gene: 12. Looked up from germline, CDR1 is SGHDN and CDR2 is FVKESK. The CDR3 loop reads CASSPIIGLGSSYEQYF. In DNA form, the CDR3 reads TGTGCCAGCAGCCCTATAATCGGACTAGGGAGCTCCTACGAGCAGTACTTC.

This clonotype came up many times. The chain couples TRBV6-5 to TRBJ2-1; 9 bases line up with TRBD2. The CDR3 has 15 amino acids. Germline values: CDR1 MNHEY, CDR2 SVGAGI. J was trimmed by 8 bases and V by 8 bases; bases with no gene match: 13. The CDR3 protein is CASSVAGGPGYEQFF. DNA of the CDR3: TGTGCCAGCTCCGTGGCGGGGGGGCCAGGGTATGAGCAGTTCTTC.

The chain links TRBV28 to TRBJ2-7; tentatively, D is TRBD1 (6 bases). From germline, CDR1 is MDHEN and CDR2 SYDVKM. Trimming stripped 5 bases from V and 2 bases from J, with 13 bases between. The CDR3 is made up of 14 amino acids. CDR3 sequence reads: CASSGGKGPYEQYF. CDR3 bases: TGTGCCAGCAGTGGGGGCAAGGGCCCCTACGAGCAGTACTTC. Using reference TRBV28 and TRBJ2-7 for the parts outside the CDR3, the full variable domain is DVKVTQSSRYLVKRTGEKVFLECVQDMDHENMFWYRQDPGLGLRLIYFSYDVKMKEKGDIPEGYSVSREKKERFSLILESASTNQTSMYLCASSGGKGPYEQYFGPGTRLTVT.

The chain links TRBV13 to TRBJ2-3, with 7 bases that match TRBD2. This CDR3 spans 16 amino acids. In germline, CDR1 is PRHDT, CDR2 FYEKMQ (reference sequence). With V trimmed by 5 bases and J by 6 bases, 14 bases remained unmatched. The CDR3 coding sequence is TGTGCCAGCAGCGCTGCGAGACTAGCCTCCGGCGATACGCAGTATTTT. Its protein is CASSAARLASGDTQYF.

This clonotype was seen more than once but under ten times. The V call is TRBV12-3 or TRBV12-4, the J call TRBJ1-1; the D is unclear. The CDR3 is made up of 15 amino acids. Trimming pared 5 bases from V and 0 bases from J, leaving 13 bases between. The CDR3 DNA follows: TGTGCCAGCAGTCCCCCCCGGGGATTGAACACTGAAGCTTTCTTT. Amino acid sequence: CASSPPRGLNTEAFF.

This clonotype was found many times. The chain carries TRBV11-2 and TRBJ1-2; 10 nucleotides match TRBD1. Germline V CDR1 and CDR2: SGHAT, FQNNGV. J lost 1 base, V lost 4 bases, and 6 bases had no gene match. The CDR3 covers 16 residues. The CDR3 region is CASSWNGQGDNYGYTF. Written as DNA, the CDR3 is TGTGCCAGCAGCTGGAATGGACAGGGGGATAACTATGGCTACACCTTC.

This clonotype was counted at least ten times. The chain is built from TRBV7-9 and TRBJ2-4; no clear D gene. Looked up from germline, CDR1 is SEHNR and CDR2 is FQNEAQ (reference sequence). CDR3 size: 15 residues. Trimming left V 5 bases short and J 0 bases short, with 11 bases between. For the CDR3, the DNA is TGTGCCAGCAGCCCCAGCGAGGCAGCCAAAAACATTCAGTACTTC. This translates into CASSPSEAAKNIQYF.

Many counts were recorded for this clonotype. The rearrangement links TRBV10-3 to TRBJ2-7, with a weak D call TRBD2 (6 bases). Germline V CDR1 and CDR2: ENHRY, SYGVKD. The CDR3 runs 16 residues. The germline V and J ends were trimmed by 6 bases and 0 bases, with 18 bases remaining between them. The CDR3 DNA sequence: TGTGCCATCAGCGATACGCTGCGGGGAAGCTCCTACGAGCAGTACTTC. Its translation is CAISDTLRGSSYEQYF.

This clonotype was counted many times. For the CDR3, the DNA is TGTGCTAGTGCCCCCCCGGGGACGTTGGGAACTGAAGCTTTCTTT. The encoded protein is CASAPPGTLGTEAFF. The rearrangement links TRBV12-5 to TRBJ1-1, with D possibly being TRBD1 (5 bases). CDR1 and CDR2 (germline): LGHNT, FRNRAP. The CDR3 extends over 15 amino acids. V shed 7 bases and J shed 5 bases, with 20 bases lying between them.

This clonotype was seen a handful of times. V usage is TRBV3-1 and J usage is TRBJ1-2; D not certain. Germline V gene lookup returns CDR1 LGHDT and CDR2 YNNKEL (reference sequence). Trimming left V 5 bases short and J 0 bases short, with 10 bases between. The CDR3 sequence is 14 residues long. Written as DNA, the CDR3 is TGTGCCAGCAGCAGTACCCTAGCTAACTATGGCTACACCTTC. As protein: CASSSTLANYGYTF.

This clonotype has a handful of counts. V and J are TRBV20-1 and TRBJ1-1; D is unclear. Germline lookup yields CDR1 DFQATT and CDR2 SNEGSKA (reference sequence). The CDR3 spans 11 residues. Trimming cost V 6 bases and J 12 bases, with 17 bases left between them. The CDR3 DNA reads TGCAGTGCCCCAGAGGGAGTTAGGACTTTCTTT. It codes for CSAPEGVRTFF.

Regarding this clonotype: Given a much more abundant clone one base away, this may be a read error. The chain uses TRBV7-9 and TRBJ2-3; D is uncertain. In germline, CDR1 is SEHNR, CDR2 FQNEAQ (reference sequence). This CDR3 comprises 10 residues. The CDR3 DNA follows: TGTGCCAGCACCCAGGATACGCTGTATTTT. This translates into CASTQDTLYF. Based on the CDR3 plus reference TRBV7-9 and TRBJ2-3, the full variable domain is DTGVSQNPRHKITKRGQNVTFRCDPISEHNRLYWYRQTLGQGPEFLTYFQNEAQLEKSRLLSDRFSAERPKGSFSTLEIQRTEQGDSAMYLCASTQDTLYFGPGTRLTVL.

This clonotype was observed many times. The CDR3: CASSVRGGASEQFF. The CDR3 DNA is TGTGCCAGCAGCGTACGCGGGGGGGCATCTGAGCAGTTCTTC. This rearrangement joins TRBV7-6 to TRBJ2-1, with 9 bases aligning to TRBD2. V shed 5 bases and J 9 bases; nucleotides not matched to a gene: 8. Germline CDR1 is SGHVS and CDR2 is FNYEAQ. The CDR3 sequence is 14 residues long.